These 25 T cell receptor beta chains were sequenced from one sample in a study of cytomegalovirus exposure and HLA in healthy donors (dated by TCRdb to 2016 to 2017). Library creation used the immunoSEQ multiplex PCR assay. TCRdb re-hosts the immuneACCESS table, in-frame sequences only. Its copies lack some clones; in the studies checked, an unresolved V gene accounts for under half of them, and the cause for the rest is not known. The sample table holds under 150,000 clones, of which about 91% were seen once. Around 8% of the sample is taken by the ten largest. The sequencing input was PBMCs. These receptor sequences come from a woman aged 18-29 years in good health and CMV-seropositive.

The chain couples TRBV29-1 to TRBJ2-1; 10 nucleotides agree with TRBD2. The CDR3 is 14 amino acids. Germline V gives CDR1 SQVTM, CDR2 ANQGSEA. V was pared by 7 bases and J by 4 bases, with 7 bases of the junction left unmatched. CDR3 sequence: CSAGLAELYNEQFF. CDR3 in DNA: TGCAGCGCTGGACTAGCGGAACTTTACAATGAGCAGTTCTTC.

The rearrangement joins TRBV28 to TRBJ2-7; 8 bases agree with TRBD2. V trimming: 5 bases; J trimming: 0 bases; junction bases outside the gene matches: 24. Per the germline V gene, CDR1 is MDHEN and CDR2 is SYDVKM. The CDR3 loop spans 21 amino acids. The CDR3 spells CASSQEMGSGLAFGGSYEQYF. The CDR3 region has the DNA TGTGCCAGCAGTCAAGAGATGGGTTCCGGACTAGCTTTTGGAGGCTCCTACGAGCAGTACTTC.

The J gene is TRBJ1-4, the V gene TRBV4-1; TRBD1 aligns across 8 bases. In germline, CDR1 is MGHRA, CDR2 YSYEKL. After removal of 4 bases from V and 5 bases from J, the junction contained 9 bases not matched to a gene. This CDR3 is built from 16 residues. The CDR3 DNA reads TGCGCCAGCAGCCGACAAGGACAGGGAAGAAATGAAAAACTGTTTTTT. This gives the protein CASSRQGQGRNEKLFF.

The CDR3 coding sequence is TGCGCCAGCAGTGATCCGGGACTTAACTATGGCTACACCTTC. Translated: CASSDPGLNYGYTF. The gene calls are TRBV10-1 and TRBJ1-2; tentatively, D is TRBD1 (5 bases). Trimming pared 3 bases from V and 1 base from J, leaving 9 bases between. The CDR3 has 14 amino acids. Germline assignment: CDR1 WNHNN and CDR2 SYGVQD (reference sequence).

This clone was detected only once. V usage is TRBV7-2 and J usage is TRBJ2-1, with 7 bases lining up with TRBD2. The J segment lost 7 bases and the V segment lost 4 bases, leaving 4 bases of the junction unmatched. The CDR3 sequence is 13 residues long. Germline-derived CDR1 and CDR2 are SGHTA and FQGNSA. In nucleotides, the CDR3 is TGTGCCAGCAGCTGGGACTATCGGAATGAGCAGTTCTTC. It yields the protein CASSWDYRNEQFF.

This chain connects TRBV4-1 to TRBJ2-5; a weak D match, TRBD1 (6 bases). With 10 bases removed from V and 5 bases from J, the gap between germline ends came to 17 bases. CDR1 and CDR2 from the germline V gene are MGHRA and YSYEKL. The CDR3 loop spans 13 amino acids. The CDR3 bases are TGCGCCACTCTGGGGGCTAGTCGGGAGACCCAGTACTTC. Encoded protein: CATLGASRETQYF.

This clone was observed a few times. The chain recombines TRBV28 with TRBJ1-5, with D uncertain. The V and J ends lost 1 base and 4 bases respectively, with 8 bases between them. Per germline, CDR1 MDHEN and CDR2 SYDVKM. CDR3 size: 14 residues. The CDR3, as DNA: TGTGCCAGCAGTTTATCGGGATCTAATCAGCCCCAGCATTTT. Translating gives CASSLSGSNQPQHF.

This chain connects TRBV5-1 to TRBJ2-7, with 11 bases that match TRBD1. V shed 4 bases, J shed 2 bases, and the junction held 5 bases outside the gene matches. The CDR3 is 15 amino acids. Per the germline V gene, CDR1 is SGHRS and CDR2 is YFSETQ. The CDR3 bases are TGCGCCAGCAGCCCGGGACAGGGGGATACCTACGAGCAGTACTTC. Residues: CASSPGQGDTYEQYF.

The chain is built from TRBV18 and TRBJ1-2; 12 positions match TRBD1. J lost 7 bases, V lost 0 bases, and 3 bases had no gene match. The germline V gene encodes CDR1 KGHSH and CDR2 LQKENI. The CDR3 covers 15 residues. The CDR3 sequence: CASSPPGTGGFGYTF. CDR3 DNA: TGTGCCAGCTCACCACCCGGGACAGGGGGCTTTGGCTACACCTTC.

This chain joins TRBV18 and TRBJ2-7; perhaps TRBD1 as D (6 bases). This CDR3 has 14 amino acids. V lost 1 base, J lost 0 bases, and 7 bases lay in between. The germline V gene encodes CDR1 KGHSH and CDR2 LQKENI. The CDR3 loop is CASSPLQGSYEQYF. CDR3 in DNA: TGTGCCAGCTCACCACTACAGGGCTCCTACGAGCAGTACTTC.

V usage is TRBV5-1 and J usage is TRBJ1-6; D is uncertain. In germline, CDR1 is SGHRS, CDR2 YFSETQ. The length of the CDR3 is 16 residues. Trimming took 3 bases from V and 0 from J, leaving 10 bases between them. CDR3 region: CASSSDGSSYNSPLHF. CDR3 DNA: TGCGCCAGCAGCTCTGACGGGAGCTCCTATAATTCACCCCTCCACTTT.

The chain joins TRBV7-2 to TRBJ1-4; D is possibly TRBD1 (5 bases). This CDR3 region has 14 residues. Germline-derived CDR1 and CDR2 are SGHTA and FQGNSA. V lost 7 bases and J lost 7, with 16 bases in between. Written as DNA, the CDR3 is TGTGCCAGCACCCCGGAGGGGAAGGCTGAAAAACTGTTTTTT. It is translated as CASTPEGKAEKLFF.

V is TRBV5-1 and J is TRBJ1-1; 8 bases match TRBD1. Losses at the gene ends were 2 bases for V and 3 bases for J; bases not matched to a gene: 6. CDR1 and CDR2 (germline): SGHRS, YFSETQ. This CDR3 spans 15 amino acids. Here the CDR3 DNA reads TGCGCCAGCAGCTTTTCAGGGGGCGAATACACTGAAGCTTTCTTT. The encoded protein is CASSFSGGEYTEAFF.

Of note for this clone: Other DNA sequences in this specimen translate into the identical CDR3. J is TRBJ1-1 and V is TRBV10-3; 9 bases align to TRBD1. V lost 6 bases and J lost 3; bases outside the gene matches: 5. Germline-derived CDR1 and CDR2 are ENHRY and SYGVKD. The length of the CDR3 is 14 residues. CDR3 nucleotide sequence: TGTGCCATCAGGGGGACAGGGAGAGACACTGAAGCTTTCTTT. Protein product: CAIRGTGRDTEAFF.

The J gene is TRBJ1-2, the V gene TRBV6-6, with TRBD1 matching over 10 bases. The ends lost 5 bases at V and 5 bases at J; junction bases unmatched: 2. Germline loops: CDR1 MNHNY, CDR2 SVGAGI (reference sequence). The CDR3 sequence is 13 residues long. CDR3 residues: CASSGGQGYGYTF. DNA for the CDR3: TGTGCCAGCAGTGGGGGACAGGGGTATGGCTACACCTTC.

The chain recombines TRBV14 with TRBJ2-7; 7 bases are a match to TRBD2. V lost 4 bases, J lost 3 bases, and 9 bases stayed unmatched. Germline V gene lookup returns CDR1 SGHDN and CDR2 FVKESK. The CDR3 covers 15 residues. The CDR3 bases are TGTGCCAGCAGCCCCGTGGCTAGCGGAATCTACGAGCAGTACTTC. Amino acids: CASSPVASGIYEQYF.

The chain couples TRBV30 to TRBJ2-1; 9 nucleotides match TRBD1. Germline CDR1 reads GTSNPN; CDR2 reads SVGIG (reference sequence). This CDR3 spans 15 amino acids. Germline trimming cut 3 bases from V and 6 bases from J; bases unmatched to any gene: 9. CDR3: CAWRLHGTGSNEQFF. CDR3 nucleotide sequence: TGTGCCTGGAGGCTACATGGGACAGGGAGCAATGAGCAGTTCTTC.

The gene calls are TRBV15 and TRBJ1-3; TRBD1 is a possible D gene (6 bases). Per the germline V gene, CDR1 is LNHNV and CDR2 is YYDKDF (reference sequence). CDR3 size: 14 residues. Trimming shortened V by 4 bases and J by 3 bases, and 10 bases separated the two germline ends. The CDR3 region has the DNA TGTGCCACCAGCAACAACAGGGTTGGAAACACCATATATTTT. Protein product: CATSNNRVGNTIYF.

V is TRBV5-4 and J is TRBJ2-7; the D gene is possibly TRBD2 (6 bases). Looked up from germline, CDR1 is SGHNT and CDR2 is YYREEE (reference sequence). Trimming removed 0 bases at V and 5 bases at J, with 12 bases between. The CDR3 is made up of 14 amino acids. CDR3 sequence reads: CASSLEVGRHEQYF. The DNA of the CDR3 is TGTGCCAGCAGCTTGGAGGTGGGGAGGCACGAGCAGTACTTC. The full variable domain, its missing parts supplied by reference TRBV5-4 and TRBJ2-7, is ETGVTQSPTHLIKTRGQQVTLRCSSQSGHNTVSWYQQALGQGPQFIFQYYREEENGRGNFPPRFSGLQFPNYSSELNVNALELDDSALYLCASSLEVGRHEQYFGPGTRLTVT.

The V and J genes are TRBV10-1 and TRBJ1-1, with D possibly TRBD1 on 6 matching bases. V lost 6 bases and J 2 bases, leaving 10 bases between the germline ends. The CDR3 extends over 13 amino acids. The germline V gene has CDR1 WNHNN and CDR2 SYGVQD (reference sequence). The CDR3 loop reads CASSEQGNTEAFF. CDR3 nucleotide sequence: TGCGCCAGCAGCGAACAGGGTAACACTGAAGCTTTCTTT.

V usage is TRBV5-1 and J usage is TRBJ2-2; weak D call: TRBD2 (6 bases). The germline gives CDR1 SGHRS, CDR2 YFSETQ. Trimming shortened V by 0 bases and J by 4 bases, and 7 bases separated the two germline ends. CDR3 size: 14 residues. The CDR3 nucleotides read TGCGCCAGCAGCTTGGGGGACTTCACCGGGGAGCTGTTTTTT. Its protein is CASSLGDFTGELFF.

The chain couples TRBV30 to TRBJ2-2; 14 bases map to TRBD2. Per germline, CDR1 GTSNPN and CDR2 SVGIG (reference sequence). The CDR3 is 22 amino acids. V was pared by 0 bases and J by 4 bases, with 19 bases of the junction left unmatched. CDR3 protein: CAWSVRLSPRTSGRLGTGELFF. In nucleotides, the CDR3 is TGTGCCTGGAGTGTTCGGTTGAGTCCGCGGACTAGCGGGAGGTTGGGCACCGGGGAGCTGTTTTTT.

This clone was picked up one time. This chain uses TRBV7-9 with TRBJ1-4; 9 bases line up with TRBD1. The ends lost 5 bases at V and 12 bases at J; junction bases unmatched: 16. Germline CDR1 is SEHNR and CDR2 is FQNEAQ (reference sequence). The CDR3 runs to 16 residues. Here the CDR3 DNA reads TGTGCCAGCAGCCCTGGCCCCGGACAGGGGAGATTAGAACTGTTTTTT. Amino acid sequence: CASSPGPGQGRLELFF.

The rearrangement uses TRBV27 and TRBJ2-2, with 9 bases aligning to TRBD1. The germline V gene encodes CDR1 MNHEY and CDR2 SMNVEV (reference sequence). The CDR3 is 17 residues long. V shed 5 bases and J 2 bases; nucleotides not matched to a gene: 9. The CDR3 loop reads CASSPIAGQGNTGELFF. In DNA form, the CDR3 reads TGTGCCAGCAGTCCGATCGCGGGACAGGGAAACACCGGGGAGCTGTTTTTT.

The J gene is TRBJ2-1, the V gene TRBV4-1, with D maybe TRBD1 (5 bases). The germline CDR1 and CDR2 sequences are MGHRA and YSYEKL. V shed 2 bases and J shed 5 bases, with 13 bases lying between them. The CDR3 has 15 amino acids. The chain's CDR3 is CASSQLWGQNNEQFF. The CDR3 DNA is TGCGCCAGCAGCCAACTATGGGGCCAAAACAATGAGCAGTTCTTC.